This T cell receptor (gamma chain) was captured by sequencing in a study of Vδ1+ human thymocytes. Study results and limitations: TRG sequences recurred across donors, whereas TRD sequences stayed essentially private. Approximately 20% of thymic delta-chain sequences were Vdelta2, with few Vdelta3, unlike blood Vdelta1+ controls. Bulk data may be misread because of unexpected Vdelta2 sequences. Thymic TRG and TRD repertoires appeared highly polyclonal, with Gaussian CDR3 length distributions.

This clone was counted only a few times. What it binds is not known. Additional DNA sequences in this sample encode the identical CDR3. There are 11 residues in the CDR3. Germline CDR1 reads EGSNGY; CDR2 reads YDSYNSKV. The V gene end was trimmed by 6 bases and the J gene end by 5 bases; junction bases not matched to a gene: 4. Sequences come from RNA converted to cDNA by reverse transcription. Multiplex PCR used pooled V-gene forward primers and a constant-region reverse primer to amplify CDR3s. TCRdb called clones anew from the multiplex PCR reads with CATT. Of tens of thousands of gamma-chain clones listed, just over 20% are singletons.

The sequenced material came from Vdelta1+ gamma-delta thymocytes from the thymus. Noted subset: FACS-sorted CD3+ TCRalphabeta- TCRVdelta1+ TCRVdelta2- thymocytes. This chain links TRGV2 with TRGJ1 or TRGJ2. The clonotype was recovered from a girl less than two years old who had congenital heart surgery. CDR3 in DNA: TGTGCCACCTGGCTAGATTATAAGAAACTCTTT. Its protein is CATWLDYKKLF.